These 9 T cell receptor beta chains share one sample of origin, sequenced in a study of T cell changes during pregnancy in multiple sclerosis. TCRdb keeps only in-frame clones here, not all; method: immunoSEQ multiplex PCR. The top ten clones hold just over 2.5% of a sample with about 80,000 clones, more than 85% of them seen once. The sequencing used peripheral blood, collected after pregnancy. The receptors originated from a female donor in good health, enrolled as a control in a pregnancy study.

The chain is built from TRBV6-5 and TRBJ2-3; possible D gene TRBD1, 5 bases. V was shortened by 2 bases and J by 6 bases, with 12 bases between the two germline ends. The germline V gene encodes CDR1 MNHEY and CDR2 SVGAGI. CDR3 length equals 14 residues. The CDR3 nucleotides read TGTGCCAGCAGTTACAGGGGAAAGGGGGATACGCAGTATTTT. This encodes CASSYRGKGDTQYF.

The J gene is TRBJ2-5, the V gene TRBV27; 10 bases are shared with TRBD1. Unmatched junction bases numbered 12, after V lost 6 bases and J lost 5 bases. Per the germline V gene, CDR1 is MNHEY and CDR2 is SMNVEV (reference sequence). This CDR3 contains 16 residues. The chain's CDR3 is CASRTTRDRGRETQYF. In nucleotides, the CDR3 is TGTGCCAGCAGAACGACCCGGGACAGGGGTCGGGAGACCCAGTACTTC.

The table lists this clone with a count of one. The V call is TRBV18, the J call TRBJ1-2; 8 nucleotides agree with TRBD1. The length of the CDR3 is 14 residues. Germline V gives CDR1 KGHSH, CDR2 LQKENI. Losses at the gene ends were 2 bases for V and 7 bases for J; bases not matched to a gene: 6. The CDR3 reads CASSPMTGAPGYTF. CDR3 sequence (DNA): TGTGCCAGCTCACCAATGACAGGGGCTCCTGGCTACACCTTC.

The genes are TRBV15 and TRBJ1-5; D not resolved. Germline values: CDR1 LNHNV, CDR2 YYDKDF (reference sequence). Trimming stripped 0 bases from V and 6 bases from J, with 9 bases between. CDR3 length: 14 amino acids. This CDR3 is CATSRDEVGQPQHF. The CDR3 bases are TGTGCCACCAGCAGAGATGAGGTTGGTCAGCCCCAGCATTTT.

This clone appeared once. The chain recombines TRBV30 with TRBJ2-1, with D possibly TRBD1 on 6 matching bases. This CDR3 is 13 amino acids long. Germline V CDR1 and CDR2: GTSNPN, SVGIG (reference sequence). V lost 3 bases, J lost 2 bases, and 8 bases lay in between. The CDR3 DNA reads TGTGCCTGGAGCCGACAGGCCTACAATGAGCAGTTCTTC. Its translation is CAWSRQAYNEQFF.

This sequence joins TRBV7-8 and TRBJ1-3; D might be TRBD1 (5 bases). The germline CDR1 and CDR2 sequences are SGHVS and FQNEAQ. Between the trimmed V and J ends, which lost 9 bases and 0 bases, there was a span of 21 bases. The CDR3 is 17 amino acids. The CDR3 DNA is TGTGCCAGTCAGGGCTTCATATCCCTTAGCTCTGGAAACACCATATATTTT. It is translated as CASQGFISLSSGNTIYF.

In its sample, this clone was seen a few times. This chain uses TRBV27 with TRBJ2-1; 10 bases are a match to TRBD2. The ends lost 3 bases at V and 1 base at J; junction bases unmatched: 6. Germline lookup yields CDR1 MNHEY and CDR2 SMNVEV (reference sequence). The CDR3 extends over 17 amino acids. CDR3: CASSFGSLAGSYNEQFF. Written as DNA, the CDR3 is TGTGCCAGCAGTTTCGGGTCACTAGCGGGGTCCTACAATGAGCAGTTCTTC.

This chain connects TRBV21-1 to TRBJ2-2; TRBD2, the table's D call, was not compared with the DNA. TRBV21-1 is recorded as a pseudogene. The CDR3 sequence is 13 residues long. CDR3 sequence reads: CASSKGGTGELFF. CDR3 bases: TGTGCCAGCAGCAAAGGAGGAACCGGGGAGCTGTTTTTT.

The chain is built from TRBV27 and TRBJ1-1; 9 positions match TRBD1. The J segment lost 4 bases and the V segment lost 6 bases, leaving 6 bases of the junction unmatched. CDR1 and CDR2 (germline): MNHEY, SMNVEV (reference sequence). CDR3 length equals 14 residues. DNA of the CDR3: TGTGCCAGCAGCCTCACAGGGGGCCCCACTGAAGCTTTCTTT. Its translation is CASSLTGGPTEAFF.